A selection of T cell receptor beta chains follows, all from one sample in a study of long-term antiretroviral therapy in people with HIV. This table comes from immunoSEQ multiplex PCR, and its TCRdb copy is limited to in-frame clones, with some not included. Found here are around 20,000 clones, roughly four fifths of them singletons; the top ten hold 6.9%. The source was unsorted PBMCs, collected 2.2 years after starting antiretroviral therapy. Receptors originate from a man in his forties or fifties with HIV. Both conserved end residues are part of each CDR3. Each record gives: D gene, J gene, V gene, CDR3 protein. A D gene is named only where the DNA matches it firmly.

. | TRBJ2-6 | TRBV11-1 | CASSLALGTGANVLTF
. | TRBJ1-6 | TRBV5-4 | CASSLGQYNSPLHF
. | TRBJ2-7 | TRBV5-1 | CASSIRQGRGEQYF
. | TRBJ1-3 | TRBV18 | CASSPTAGRSGNTIYF
. | TRBJ2-3 | TRBV4-3 | CASSYTWQGSTDTQYF
. | TRBJ1-3 | TRBV19 | CASSQHGSGNTIYF
. | TRBJ2-1 | TRBV7-8 | CASSLERALHNEQFF
. | TRBJ1-1 | TRBV5-1 | CASSVQTGTYNTEAFF
. | TRBJ2-3 | TRBV15 | CATSRGRGSSDTQYF
. | TRBJ1-1 | TRBV9 | CASSPQPGGKAFF
TRBD2 | TRBJ2-1 | TRBV5-1 | CASSSGLAGEQFF
. | TRBJ2-7 | TRBV7-2 | CASSSGTSYEQYF
. | TRBJ2-1 | TRBV5-8 | CASSLWQGVNNEQFF
TRBD2 | TRBJ2-5 | TRBV6-6 | CASSYPQTSGAAQYF
. | TRBJ2-7 | TRBV18 | CASSPISGALDEQYF
. | TRBJ1-6 | TRBV7-9 | CASSRRRSSYNSPLHF